A single sample is the source of the 19 T cell receptor beta chains below, sequenced in a study of blood T cell repertoires in COVID-19. Data came from immunoSEQ multiplex PCR; TCRdb stores just in-frame clones and leaves some out. The repertoire has about 87,000 clones, 80% of them found once; the top ten carry approximately 16%. Sequenced sample: peripheral blood. All receptors derive from a woman aged 80 or over with active or convalescent COVID-19.

This clone is a singleton in its sample. This chain connects TRBV7-2 to TRBJ2-5, with 8 bases aligning to TRBD1. This CDR3 is 16 amino acids long. Germline V gene lookup returns CDR1 SGHTA and CDR2 FQGNSA. Losses at the gene ends were 5 bases for V and 4 bases for J; bases not matched to a gene: 12. CDR3 bases: TGTGCCAGCAGCCAGTCGGACAGGGTCGTTAGAGAGACCCAGTACTTC. It specifies CASSQSDRVVRETQYF.

The chain recombines TRBV7-8 with TRBJ2-5; D gene unclear. CDR3 length: 16 amino acids. V lost 5 bases and J lost 2, with 18 bases in between. Germline CDR1 SGHVS, CDR2 FQNEAQ. CDR3 sequence reads: CASSPPPRAPQETQYF. CDR3 sequence (DNA): TGTGCCAGCAGCCCCCCCCCAAGAGCTCCTCAAGAGACCCAGTACTTC.

The chain has TRBV3-1 (or the pseudogene TRBV3-2) and TRBJ1-2; D gene ambiguous. The germline V and J ends were trimmed by 3 bases and 8 bases, with 16 bases remaining between them. The CDR3 is 14 residues long. The germline V gene has CDR1 LGHDT and CDR2 YNNKEL (reference sequence). CDR3 nucleotide sequence: TGTGCCAGCAGCCAGAGCGGATATCCGGAGGGCTACACCTTC. Translation gives CASSQSGYPEGYTF.

The gene calls are TRBV7-2 and TRBJ2-7; maybe TRBD2 (5 bases). Germline CDR1 is SGHTA and CDR2 is FQGNSA. Trimming shortened V by 2 bases and J by 7 bases, and 12 bases separated the two germline ends. This CDR3 region has 13 residues. The CDR3 sequence is CASSLNGVGEQYF. The DNA for the CDR3 is TGTGCCAGCAGCTTAAACGGGGTGGGGGAGCAGTACTTC.

V is TRBV5-1 and J is TRBJ2-1, with 11 bases identical to TRBD2. Germline V gene lookup returns CDR1 SGHRS and CDR2 YFSETQ. The CDR3 runs 15 residues. The V segment lost 0 bases and the J segment 5 bases; nucleotides outside the gene matches: 1. The CDR3 loop is CASSLGLAGNNEQFF. In nucleotides, the CDR3 is TGCGCCAGCAGCTTGGGACTAGCGGGGAACAATGAGCAGTTCTTC.

The CDR3: CASNTGAQFEQYF. For the CDR3, the DNA is TGTGCCAGTAATACGGGAGCTCAATTCGAGCAGTACTTC. The chain uses TRBV19 and TRBJ2-7; D is possibly TRBD2 (6 bases). V was pared by 7 bases and J by 6 bases, with 16 bases between. Germline V gene sequence: CDR1 LNHDA, CDR2 SQIVND (reference sequence). This CDR3 is 13 amino acids long.

The V gene is TRBV6-5, the J gene TRBJ1-1; a possible D gene is TRBD1 (5 bases). CDR1 MNHEY and CDR2 SVGAGI come from the germline V gene. The CDR3 extends over 14 amino acids. V gave up 2 bases and J gave up 4 bases, with 11 bases separating them. CDR3 loop: CASSYDSLGTEAFF. The CDR3 DNA is TGTGCCAGCAGTTACGACAGTTTGGGCACTGAAGCTTTCTTT.

The sample holds one count of this clone. This chain connects TRBV29-1 to TRBJ2-4; 9 bases agree with TRBD2. The CDR3 consists of 14 residues. The germline gives CDR1 SQVTM, CDR2 ANQGSEA. J lost 6 bases, V lost 4 bases, and 7 bases had no gene match. Here the CDR3 DNA reads TGCAGCGTTGTGGCGGGGGGGCGTGGAAACATTCAGTACTTC. Protein: CSVVAGGRGNIQYF.

The chain is built from TRBV27 and TRBJ2-3; D gene ambiguous. This CDR3 region has 15 residues. Trimming removed 6 bases at V and 3 bases at J, with 16 bases between. Germline CDR1 reads MNHEY; CDR2 reads SMNVEV (reference sequence). The CDR3 sequence is CASSRRSSRTDTQYF. As DNA, the CDR3 is TGTGCCAGCAGCCGAAGGTCTTCGAGGACAGATACGCAGTATTTT.

The gene calls are TRBV9 and TRBJ1-4; D remains ambiguous. V gave up 0 bases and J gave up 4 bases, with 10 bases separating them. Germline CDR1 SGDLS, CDR2 YYNGEE. The CDR3 contains 15 residues. CDR3 sequence reads: CASSVGQGYNEKLFF. In nucleotides, the CDR3 is TGTGCCAGCAGCGTAGGACAAGGCTATAATGAAAAACTGTTTTTT.

The V and J genes are TRBV11-2 and TRBJ2-1; 8 positions match TRBD1. This CDR3 is built from 15 residues. J was trimmed by 4 bases and V by 3 bases; bases with no gene match: 5. The germline V gene encodes CDR1 SGHAT and CDR2 FQNNGV. The CDR3 DNA reads as TGTGCCAGCAGCTTGGACAGGGCCTCGTACAATGAGCAGTTCTTC. Its translation is CASSLDRASYNEQFF.

The J gene is TRBJ1-1, the V gene TRBV19; no reliable D call. The CDR3 totals 15 residues. V shed 5 bases and J shed 4 bases, with 17 bases lying between them. Germline V gene sequence: CDR1 LNHDA, CDR2 SQIVND (reference sequence). This CDR3 is CASSPAVRGGTEAFF. The CDR3 nucleotides read TGTGCCAGTAGTCCCGCGGTGCGGGGAGGCACTGAAGCTTTCTTT.

This chain joins TRBV5-1 and TRBJ2-1, with 8 bases matching TRBD1. Germline loops: CDR1 SGHRS, CDR2 YFSETQ. V dropped 4 bases and J dropped 5; count of bases not matched to a gene: 11. There are 16 residues in the CDR3. CDR3 in DNA: TGCGCCAGCAGCCCCTCAGGGACAGGCATTCACAATGAGCAGTTCTTC. Translating gives CASSPSGTGIHNEQFF.

The chain employs TRBV3-1 (or the pseudogene TRBV3-2) and TRBJ1-6; weak D call: TRBD1 (6 bases). From germline, CDR1 is LGHDT and CDR2 YNNKEL (reference sequence). V was cut by 0 bases and J by 9 bases, with 6 bases left in between. The CDR3 runs to 13 residues. The CDR3, as DNA: TGTGCCAGCAGCCAAGACAGGGGTTCACCCCTCCACTTT. Translation gives CASSQDRGSPLHF.

This rearrangement joins TRBV12-3 or TRBV12-4 to TRBJ1-2; D possibly corresponds to TRBD1 (6 bases). With 5 bases removed from V and 6 bases from J, the gap between germline ends came to 13 bases. The CDR3 is made up of 13 amino acids. CDR3 coding DNA: TGTGCCAGCAGTCGACAGGCCGGGAATGGCTACACCTTC. Amino acids: CASSRQAGNGYTF.

The CDR3 sequence: CAIKEPDSTEAFF. In DNA form, the CDR3 reads TGTGCCATCAAGGAACCGGACAGCACTGAAGCTTTCTTT. The rearrangement joins TRBV10-3 to TRBJ1-1; TRBD1 might be the D (6 bases). CDR1 and CDR2 from the germline V gene are ENHRY and SYGVKD. There are 13 residues in the CDR3. The germline V and J ends were trimmed by 7 bases and 4 bases, with 13 bases remaining between them.

The CDR3 nucleotides are TGTGCCAGTAGTGGAACGAGGGGGCGATCACCCCTCCACTTT. The encoded protein is CASSGTRGRSPLHF. The chain is built from TRBV19 and TRBJ1-6; 7 bases are shared with TRBD1. Germline V CDR1 and CDR2: LNHDA, SQIVND (reference sequence). V lost 5 bases and J lost 10; bases outside the gene matches: 8. The CDR3 covers 14 residues.

CDR3 in amino acids: CASSQEDTQGVGGYTF. In DNA form, the CDR3 reads TGCGCCAGCAGCCAAGAAGACACACAGGGGGTTGGTGGCTACACCTTC. The chain uses TRBV4-3 and TRBJ1-2; 8 bases map to TRBD1. This CDR3 is built from 16 residues. V was pared by 0 bases and J by 7 bases, with 10 bases of the junction left unmatched. Germline CDR1 reads LGHNA; CDR2 reads YSLEER.

The genes are TRBV29-1 and TRBJ2-7; tentative D call: TRBD1 (5 bases). The germline V gene encodes CDR1 SQVTM and CDR2 ANQGSEA. This CDR3 comprises 14 residues. V lost 4 bases to trimming and J lost 0 bases, with 13 bases between them. In DNA, the CDR3 is TGCAGCGTTGTATTAGGGGTCCTCTCCTACGAGCAGTACTTC. Protein: CSVVLGVLSYEQYF.